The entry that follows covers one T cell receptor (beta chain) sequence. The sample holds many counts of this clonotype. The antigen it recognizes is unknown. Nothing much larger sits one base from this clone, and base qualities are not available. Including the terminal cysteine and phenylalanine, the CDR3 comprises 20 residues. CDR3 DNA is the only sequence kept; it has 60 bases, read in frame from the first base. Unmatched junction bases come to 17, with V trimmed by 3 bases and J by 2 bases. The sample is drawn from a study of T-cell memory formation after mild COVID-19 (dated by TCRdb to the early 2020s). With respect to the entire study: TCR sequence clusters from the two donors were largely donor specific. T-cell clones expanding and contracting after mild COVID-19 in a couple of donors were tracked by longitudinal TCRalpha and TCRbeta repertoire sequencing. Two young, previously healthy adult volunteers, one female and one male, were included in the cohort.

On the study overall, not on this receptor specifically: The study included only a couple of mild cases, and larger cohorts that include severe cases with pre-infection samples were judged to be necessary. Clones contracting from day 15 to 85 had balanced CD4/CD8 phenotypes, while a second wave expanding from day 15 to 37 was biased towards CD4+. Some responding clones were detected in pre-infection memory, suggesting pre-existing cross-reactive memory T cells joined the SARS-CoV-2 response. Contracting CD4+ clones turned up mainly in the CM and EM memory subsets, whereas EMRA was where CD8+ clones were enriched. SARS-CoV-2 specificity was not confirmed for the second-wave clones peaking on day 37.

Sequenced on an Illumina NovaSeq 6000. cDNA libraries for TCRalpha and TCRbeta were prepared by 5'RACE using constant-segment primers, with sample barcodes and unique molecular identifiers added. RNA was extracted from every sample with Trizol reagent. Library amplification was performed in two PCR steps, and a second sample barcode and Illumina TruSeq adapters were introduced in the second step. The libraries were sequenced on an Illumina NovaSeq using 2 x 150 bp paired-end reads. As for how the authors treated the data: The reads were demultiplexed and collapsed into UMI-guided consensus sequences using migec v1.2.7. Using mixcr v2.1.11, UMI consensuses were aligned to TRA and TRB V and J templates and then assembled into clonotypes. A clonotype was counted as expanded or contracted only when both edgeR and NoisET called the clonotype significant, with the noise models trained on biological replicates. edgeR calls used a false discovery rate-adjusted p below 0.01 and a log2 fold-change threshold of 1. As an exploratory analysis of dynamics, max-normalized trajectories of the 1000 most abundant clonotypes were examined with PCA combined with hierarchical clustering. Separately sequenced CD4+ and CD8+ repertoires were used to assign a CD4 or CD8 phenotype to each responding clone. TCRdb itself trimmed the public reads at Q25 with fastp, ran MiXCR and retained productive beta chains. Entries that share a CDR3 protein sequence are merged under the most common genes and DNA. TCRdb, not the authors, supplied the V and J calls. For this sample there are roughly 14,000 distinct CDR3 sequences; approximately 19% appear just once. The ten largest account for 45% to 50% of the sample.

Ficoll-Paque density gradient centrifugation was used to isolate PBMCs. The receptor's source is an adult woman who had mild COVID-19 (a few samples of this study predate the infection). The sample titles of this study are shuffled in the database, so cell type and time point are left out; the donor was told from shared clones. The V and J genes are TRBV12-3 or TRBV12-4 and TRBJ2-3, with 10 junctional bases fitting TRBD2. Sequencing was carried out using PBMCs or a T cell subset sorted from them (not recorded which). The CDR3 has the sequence CASSFPLAGGRASDTDTQYF. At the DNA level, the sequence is TGTGCCAGCAGTTTCCCTTTAGCGGGAGGAAGGGCGTCGGACACAGATACGCAGTATTTT.